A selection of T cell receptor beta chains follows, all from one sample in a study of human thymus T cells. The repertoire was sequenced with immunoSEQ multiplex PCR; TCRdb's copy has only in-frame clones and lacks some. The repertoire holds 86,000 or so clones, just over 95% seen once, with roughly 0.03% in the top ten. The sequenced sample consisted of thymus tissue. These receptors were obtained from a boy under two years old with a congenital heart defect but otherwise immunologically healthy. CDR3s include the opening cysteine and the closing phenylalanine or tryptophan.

CDR3aa: CASSQEDGRALHEQYF
v_gene: TRBV14

CDR3aa: CASSGVRASGYEQYF
v_gene: TRBV2

CDR3aa: CASSQDRPLGDSEIYGYTF
v_gene: TRBV14

CDR3aa: CAISALNSETQYF
v_gene: TRBV10-3

CDR3aa: CASSQAGGQPGGEQYF
v_gene: TRBV14

CDR3aa: CASSSGKYYNEQFF
v_gene: TRBV6-5

CDR3aa: CASSLNGGKDGYTF
v_gene: TRBV7-9

CDR3aa: CAISVGFIETGTTGELFF
v_gene: TRBV10-3

CDR3aa: CASSLGVKSGVGDEQYF
v_gene: TRBV11-3

CDR3aa: CASSEKAGDYRYF
v_gene: TRBV2

CDR3aa: CASIQQSDKADPDTQYF
v_gene: TRBV5-8

CDR3aa: CASSLWLSGGASTDTQYF
v_gene: TRBV13

CDR3aa: CASSRTSGSSDTQYF
v_gene: TRBV12-1

CDR3aa: CSVAGVINTGELFF
v_gene: TRBV29-1

CDR3aa: CASSVANGYEQYF
v_gene: TRBV9

CDR3aa: CASSPPRAGAPYNEQFF
v_gene: TRBV18

CDR3aa: CASSSPGQAEKLFF
v_gene: TRBV6-5

CDR3aa: CASSQDFRGDSNQPQHF
v_gene: TRBV4-3

CDR3aa: CASSQAKAGGRNTEAFF
v_gene: TRBV14

CDR3aa: CASTSGQGAETGELFF
v_gene: TRBV13

CDR3aa: CASSFKNRDRTQETQYF
v_gene: TRBV27

CDR3aa: CASRLRQGAGYGYTF
v_gene: TRBV27

CDR3aa: CASNEPPGAGNTIYF
v_gene: TRBV6-1

CDR3aa: CASSFKGARGTDTQYF
v_gene: TRBV5-8

CDR3aa: CASSQFLGTAKNIQYF
v_gene: TRBV4-1

CDR3aa: CASSELGNQPQHF
v_gene: TRBV25-1

CDR3aa: CASSERTGRSTDTQYF
v_gene: TRBV9

CDR3aa: CATLMMHPRQGTNEKLFF
v_gene: TRBV2

CDR3aa: CASSLRINRGLETQYF
v_gene: TRBV4-3

CDR3aa: CASSVGGASGNTIYF
v_gene: TRBV9

CDR3aa: CASSGRDTSHPQSSYEQYF
v_gene: TRBV5-5

CDR3aa: CASSPGGRDGVNTEAFF
v_gene: TRBV19